The 29 T cell receptor beta chains in this list originate from one sample, sequenced in a study of blood T cell repertoires in COVID-19 (dated by TCRdb to the early 2020s). Library generation was performed with the immunoSEQ multiplex PCR assay. TCRdb carries this immuneACCESS record with in-frame sequences only. Its versions omit some clonotypes, under half of them owing to an unresolved V gene in the studies checked, with the rest unexplained. Present in this sample are about 190,000 clones, approximately 84% of which were seen just once. The ten largest make up roughly 3.2% of the sample. Sequencing input: PBMCs or T cells enriched from blood (not recorded which). These receptors were taken from a woman between 25 and 40 years old who had recovered from COVID-19.

The rearrangement uses TRBV6-5 and TRBJ1-3; D call uncertain. Trimming removed 0 bases at V and 1 base at J, with 10 bases between. Germline values: CDR1 MNHEY, CDR2 SVGAGI. The CDR3 length is 16 residues. The CDR3 loop is CASSYSITESGNTIYF. In nucleotides, the CDR3 is TGTGCCAGCAGTTACTCGATAACAGAATCTGGAAACACCATATATTTT.

The gene calls are TRBV28 and TRBJ2-7, with TRBD1 as a possible D gene (6 bases). This CDR3 has 13 residues. The V end lost 6 bases, the J end lost 1 base, and 10 bases lay between the germline ends. Germline V gene data show CDR1 as MDHEN and CDR2 as SYDVKM. In DNA form, the CDR3 reads TGTGCCAGCAGGACTACAGGGTCCTACGAGCAGTACTTC. It translates to CASRTTGSYEQYF.

CDR3 amino acids: CASSVEERGYLNEQFF. The CDR3 coding sequence is TGTGCCAGCAGCGTAGAAGAGCGGGGGTACCTCAATGAGCAGTTCTTC. The chain is built from TRBV9 and TRBJ2-1, with 8 bases fitting TRBD2. The CDR3 is 16 residues long. CDR1 is SGDLS and CDR2 is YYNGEE in the germline V gene. The ends lost 0 bases at V and 6 bases at J; junction bases unmatched: 8.

The chain recombines TRBV7-9 with TRBJ1-6, with TRBD1 as a possible D gene (5 bases). Germline CDR1 reads SEHNR; CDR2 reads FQNEAQ (reference sequence). The CDR3 length is 15 residues. The germline V and J ends were trimmed by 5 bases and 6 bases, with 14 bases remaining between them. The CDR3 protein is CASSLQRDGNSPLHF. In nucleotides, the CDR3 is TGTGCCAGCAGCCTACAGCGGGACGGTAATTCACCCCTCCACTTT. Full variable domain (rest looked up from reference TRBV7-9 and TRBJ1-6): DTGVSQNPRHKITKRGQNVTFRCDPISEHNRLYWYRQTLGQGPEFLTYFQNEAQLEKSRLLSDRFSAERPKGSFSTLEIQRTEQGDSAMYLCASSLQRDGNSPLHFGNGTRLTVT.

The count of this clone is one. The chain employs TRBV20-1 and TRBJ1-1; 11 bases fit TRBD1. Germline CDR1 DFQATT, CDR2 SNEGSKA (reference sequence). Trimming took 3 bases from V and 7 from J; bases not matched to a gene: 10. CDR3 length: 15 residues. The CDR3 loop is CSASSVPGQGDEAFF. CDR3 bases: TGCAGTGCTAGTTCCGTCCCGGGACAGGGGGATGAAGCTTTCTTT.

The V call is TRBV18, the J call TRBJ1-3, with unresolved D. The V gene's germline CDR1 is KGHSH and CDR2 LQKENI. CDR3 length: 13 amino acids. Trimming cost V 6 bases and J 1 base, with 7 bases left between them. The CDR3 DNA reads TGTGCCAGCTCCAGGAATTCTGGAAACACCATATATTTT. Translated, it gives CASSRNSGNTIYF.

There are a few counts of this clone. V gene TRBV9 combines with J gene TRBJ1-2; D uncertain. Germline V gene lookup returns CDR1 SGDLS and CDR2 YYNGEE. This CDR3 is 14 amino acids long. Trimming removed 2 bases at V and 0 bases at J, with 8 bases between. As DNA, the CDR3 is TGTGCCAGCAGCGTTGGCTCACCTAACTATGGCTACACCTTC. As protein: CASSVGSPNYGYTF. The complete variable domain, with remaining parts taken from reference TRBV9 and TRBJ1-2, reads DSGVTQTPKHLITATGQRVTLRCSPRSGDLSVYWYQQSLDQGLQFLIQYYNGEERAKGNILERFSAQQFPDLHSELNLSSLELGDSALYFCASSVGSPNYGYTFGSGTRLTVV.

The genes are TRBV28 and TRBJ2-3, with TRBD2 matching 9 bases. The CDR3 loop spans 16 amino acids. CDR1 is MDHEN and CDR2 is SYDVKM in the germline V gene. V shed 6 bases and J 3 bases; nucleotides not matched to a gene: 10. The CDR3: CASSRLSGSPTDTQYF. Here the CDR3 DNA reads TGTGCCAGCAGCAGACTTAGCGGGAGTCCGACAGATACGCAGTATTTT.

A few counts support this clone. The gene calls are TRBV5-1 and TRBJ1-5; D ambiguous. The CDR3 contains 15 residues. V was trimmed by 0 bases and J by 1 base, leaving 8 bases between them. Germline assignment: CDR1 SGHRS and CDR2 YFSETQ. CDR3 protein: CASSLVQVSNQPQHF. CDR3 DNA sequence: TGCGCCAGCAGCTTGGTGCAGGTGAGCAATCAGCCCCAGCATTTT.

As concerns this clone: Distinct nucleotide sequences in the sample also encode this CDR3. This chain joins TRBV29-1 and TRBJ1-5; perhaps TRBD1 as D (6 bases). Trimming removed 6 bases at V and 1 base at J, with 7 bases between. The CDR3 consists of 12 residues. From germline, CDR1 is SQVTM and CDR2 ANQGSEA. The DNA for the CDR3 is TGCAGCGTAGGGGGAAGCAATCAGCCCCAGCATTTT. This gives the protein CSVGGSNQPQHF. The whole variable domain, remainder taken from reference TRBV29-1 and TRBJ1-5, is SAVISQKPSRDICQRGTSLTIQCQVDSQVTMMFWYRQQPGQSLTLIATANQGSEATYESGFVIDKFPISRPNLTFSTLTVSNMSPEDSSIYLCSVGGSNQPQHFGDGTRLSIL.

This chain joins TRBV5-1 and TRBJ1-6, with D unclear. The CDR3 covers 13 residues. V was cut by 2 bases and J by 10 bases, with 10 bases left in between. CDR1 is SGHRS and CDR2 is YFSETQ in the germline V gene. The chain's CDR3 is CASSFSENSPLHF. The CDR3 nucleotides are TGCGCCAGCAGCTTCTCCGAGAACTCACCCCTCCACTTT. The entire variable domain, with the rest obtained from reference TRBV5-1 and TRBJ1-6, is as follows: KAGVTQTPRYLIKTRGQQVTLSCSPISGHRSVSWYQQTPGQGLQFLFEYFSETQRNKGNFPGRFSGRQFSNSRSEMNVSTLELGDSALYLCASSFSENSPLHFGNGTRLTVT.

The rearrangement joins TRBV6-5 to TRBJ1-5; D is possibly TRBD1 (5 bases). V lost 2 bases and J 7 bases, leaving 12 bases between the germline ends. The CDR3 is 14 residues long. CDR1 is MNHEY, CDR2 SVGAGI, per germline. For the CDR3, the DNA is TGTGCCAGCAGTTACGGGTCCGGGGGGCAGCCCCAGCATTTT. Protein product: CASSYGSGGQPQHF.

CDR3 nucleotide sequence: TGCGCCAGCAGCTCGGGACAGGGTATCCAAGAGACCCAGTACTTC. This gives the protein CASSSGQGIQETQYF. The chain uses TRBV5-1 and TRBJ2-5; TRBD1 matches at 9 bases. The CDR3 covers 15 residues. Germline loops: CDR1 SGHRS, CDR2 YFSETQ. Trimming cost V 3 bases and J 1 base; bases outside gene matches: 4.

This clone was seen more than once but under ten times. The chain combines TRBV2 with TRBJ1-2; 7 bases map to TRBD1. The CDR3 runs 13 residues. V shed 6 bases and J 3 bases; nucleotides not matched to a gene: 4. CDR1 is SNHLY, CDR2 FYNNEI, per germline. For the CDR3, the DNA is TGTGCCAGCAGCTCGACAGGGTACTATGGCTACACCTTC. It encodes CASSSTGYYGYTF.

The chain is built from TRBV29-1 and TRBJ1-4, with D uncertain. This CDR3 is 13 amino acids long. V lost 6 bases and J lost 8, with 16 bases in between. Germline V gives CDR1 SQVTM, CDR2 ANQGSEA. As DNA, the CDR3 is TGCAGCGTGGCGGAGAGGAGAGACGAAAAACTGTTTTTT. This gives the protein CSVAERRDEKLFF.

J is TRBJ2-7 and V is TRBV5-5; D call uncertain. The CDR3 covers 13 residues. CDR1 and CDR2 from the germline V gene are SGHKS and YYEKEE (reference sequence). Trimming pared 0 bases from V and 3 bases from J, leaving 7 bases between. The CDR3 loop is CASSLAPSYEQYF. CDR3 sequence (DNA): TGTGCCAGCAGCTTGGCCCCTAGCTACGAGCAGTACTTC.

This chain uses TRBV5-4 with TRBJ1-6; TRBD1 agrees at 8 bases. CDR3 length: 16 residues. Germline lookup yields CDR1 SGHNT and CDR2 YYREEE (reference sequence). Trimming removed 3 bases from V and 8 bases from J; junction bases left unmatched: 10. DNA for the CDR3: TGTGCCAGCAGCTCGCCGGGACAGGAGGCTTATTCACCCCTCCACTTT. As protein: CASSSPGQEAYSPLHF.

This clone appeared once. J is TRBJ2-5 and V is TRBV5-1; TRBD1 matches 7 bases. The CDR3 is 14 residues long. CDR1 and CDR2 from the germline V gene are SGHRS and YFSETQ. The V gene end was trimmed by 0 bases and the J gene end by 4 bases; junction bases not matched to a gene: 3. Written as DNA, the CDR3 is TGCGCCAGCAGCTTGGAGAGGGGGCTAGAGACCCAGTACTTC. Translating it yields CASSLERGLETQYF.

The chain uses TRBV2 and TRBJ1-2, with D unclear. Between the trimmed V and J ends, which lost 1 base and 2 bases, there was a span of 8 bases. Germline V CDR1 and CDR2: SNHLY, FYNNEI. The CDR3 spans 14 residues. This chain's CDR3 is CASSEGSGNYGYTF. The CDR3 nucleotides read TGTGCCAGCAGTGAAGGTTCCGGGAACTATGGCTACACCTTC.

V and J are TRBV4-1 and TRBJ2-5; TRBD2 might be the D (6 bases). The CDR3 extends over 15 amino acids. Germline values: CDR1 MGHRA, CDR2 YSYEKL. V gave up 3 bases and J gave up 2 bases, with 13 bases separating them. The CDR3 nucleotides read TGCGCCAGCAGCCAGGTCGCGGGGCCGCAAGAGACCCAGTACTTC. Its protein product is CASSQVAGPQETQYF.

This clone was seen a single time. The CDR3: CASSFSGRYYEQYF. The DNA of the CDR3 is TGTGCCAGCAGCTTTAGCGGGAGGTACTACGAGCAGTACTTC. The chain has TRBV14 and TRBJ2-7, with 10 bases aligning to TRBD2. Germline V CDR1 and CDR2: SGHDN, FVKESK. This CDR3 comprises 14 residues. The V gene end was trimmed by 5 bases and the J gene end by 3 bases; junction bases not matched to a gene: 4.

The V and J genes are TRBV15 and TRBJ1-1, with 9 bases lining up with TRBD1. The CDR3 is made up of 17 amino acids. Trimming removed 2 bases from V and 0 bases from J; junction bases left unmatched: 7. The germline gives CDR1 LNHNV, CDR2 YYDKDF (reference sequence). CDR3 loop: CATSRPRTGEVNTEAFF. The DNA for the CDR3 is TGTGCCACCAGCAGACCCCGGACAGGGGAGGTGAACACTGAAGCTTTCTTT.

The chain links TRBV7-2 to TRBJ1-6; D gene ambiguous. Per the germline V gene, CDR1 is SGHTA and CDR2 is FQGNSA. Trimming pared 3 bases from V and 5 bases from J, leaving 11 bases between. The CDR3 is 15 amino acids. The CDR3 region has the DNA TGTGCCAGCAGCTTCCTCCCGGCGGATAATTCACCCCTCCACTTT. Amino acid sequence: CASSFLPADNSPLHF.

The J gene is TRBJ2-3, the V gene TRBV5-1; 9 bases line up with TRBD2. The V segment lost 4 bases and the J segment 2 bases; nucleotides outside the gene matches: 2. Germline CDR1 and CDR2: SGHRS and YFSETQ. This CDR3 is 14 amino acids long. The CDR3 reads CASSRLADTDTQYF. CDR3 coding DNA: TGCGCCAGCAGCCGACTAGCGGACACAGATACGCAGTATTTT. The whole variable domain, remainder taken from reference TRBV5-1 and TRBJ2-3, is KAGVTQTPRYLIKTRGQQVTLSCSPISGHRSVSWYQQTPGQGLQFLFEYFSETQRNKGNFPGRFSGRQFSNSRSEMNVSTLELGDSALYLCASSRLADTDTQYFGPGTRLTVL.

The chain has TRBV11-2 and TRBJ1-4; possibly TRBD1 for D (5 bases). The V and J ends lost 4 bases and 4 bases respectively, with 13 bases between them. The CDR3 runs 15 residues. Germline assignment: CDR1 SGHAT and CDR2 FQNNGV. CDR3 residues: CASSSDGGVNEKLFF. DNA for the CDR3: TGTGCCAGCAGCTCCGACGGAGGGGTTAATGAAAAACTGTTTTTT.

This chain joins TRBV15 and TRBJ2-7; D gene uncertain. The CDR3 spans 13 residues. V was clipped by 1 base and J by 1 base, with 5 bases between them. Germline CDR1 reads LNHNV; CDR2 reads YYDKDF (reference sequence). CDR3 protein: CATSRGSSYEQYF. In DNA, the CDR3 is TGTGCCACCAGCAGAGGCAGTTCCTACGAGCAGTACTTC.

This chain connects TRBV28 to TRBJ1-4; 11 positions agree with TRBD1. The CDR3 covers 16 residues. CDR1 is MDHEN, CDR2 SYDVKM, per germline. V lost 5 bases, J lost 3 bases, and 5 bases stayed unmatched. This CDR3 reads CASSIGQGAANEKLFF. CDR3 DNA sequence: TGTGCCAGCAGTATCGGACAGGGGGCGGCTAATGAAAAACTGTTTTTT.

The chain combines TRBV28 with TRBJ2-2; 9 bases fit TRBD1. This CDR3 contains 16 residues. CDR1 and CDR2 (germline): MDHEN, SYDVKM. V was pared by 2 bases and J by 1 base, with 2 bases of the junction left unmatched. As DNA, the CDR3 is TGTGCCAGCAGTTTACTGGGACAGGGGAACACCGGGGAGCTGTTTTTT. Amino acids: CASSLLGQGNTGELFF.

The chain uses TRBV7-9 and TRBJ2-7; 9 positions agree with TRBD2. V shed 5 bases, J shed 5 bases, and the junction held 4 bases outside the gene matches. Per the germline V gene, CDR1 is SEHNR and CDR2 is FQNEAQ (reference sequence). The CDR3 runs to 13 residues. The chain's CDR3 is CASSPGTSHEQYV. The CDR3 DNA follows: TGTGCCAGCAGCCCCGGGACTAGCCACGAGCAGTACGTC.